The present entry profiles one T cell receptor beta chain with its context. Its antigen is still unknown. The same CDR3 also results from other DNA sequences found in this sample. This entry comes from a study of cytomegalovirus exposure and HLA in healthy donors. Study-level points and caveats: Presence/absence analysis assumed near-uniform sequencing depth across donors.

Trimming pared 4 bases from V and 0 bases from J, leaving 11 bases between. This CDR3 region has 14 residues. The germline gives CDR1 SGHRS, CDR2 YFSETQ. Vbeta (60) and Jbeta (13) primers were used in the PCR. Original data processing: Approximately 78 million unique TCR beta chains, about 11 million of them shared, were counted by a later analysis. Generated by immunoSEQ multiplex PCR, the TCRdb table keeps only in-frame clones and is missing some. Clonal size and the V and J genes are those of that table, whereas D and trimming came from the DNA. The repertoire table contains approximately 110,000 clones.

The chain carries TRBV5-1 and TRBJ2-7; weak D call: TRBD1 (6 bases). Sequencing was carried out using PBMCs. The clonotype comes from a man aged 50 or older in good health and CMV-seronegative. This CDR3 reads CASSLGQSSYEQYF. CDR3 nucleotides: TGCGCCAGCAGCCTGGGACAAAGCTCCTACGAGCAGTACTTC.